Sequencing of this TCR beta chain was carried out in a study of blood T cells in healthy people across ages. Germline assignment: CDR1 SGHVS and CDR2 FQNEAQ. The V end lost 3 bases, the J end lost 0 bases, and 9 bases lay between the germline ends. CDR3 length equals 15 residues. Whole-study findings and limits: Roughly linear age-related decline in beta diversity appeared, significant by age around 38. From one million sequenced T cells, diversity estimates were lower bounds. Long-lived donors exceeded aged donors in naive CD4+ cells and diversity.

A J-beta primer mix and a sample-barcoded 5' primer were used in a second PCR of roughly 7 to 12 cycles. Researchers report that a template-switch adaptor with 12 random nucleotides tagged each cDNA molecule. TCRdb passed the 5' RACE reads through MiXCR, listing each CDR3 protein once. This table has some 1 million distinct CDR3 sequences, around 45% appearing once. In regard to this clonotype: Its antigen is unknown.

The TCR was taken from a woman aged 60 to 75 in good health. The specimen sequenced was blood. The J gene is TRBJ2-1, the V gene TRBV7-8; the D is unclear. The CDR3 nucleotides are TGTGCCAGCAGCTTCCCCATGAGCTCCTACAATGAGCAGTTCTTC. The encoded protein is CASSFPMSSYNEQFF.